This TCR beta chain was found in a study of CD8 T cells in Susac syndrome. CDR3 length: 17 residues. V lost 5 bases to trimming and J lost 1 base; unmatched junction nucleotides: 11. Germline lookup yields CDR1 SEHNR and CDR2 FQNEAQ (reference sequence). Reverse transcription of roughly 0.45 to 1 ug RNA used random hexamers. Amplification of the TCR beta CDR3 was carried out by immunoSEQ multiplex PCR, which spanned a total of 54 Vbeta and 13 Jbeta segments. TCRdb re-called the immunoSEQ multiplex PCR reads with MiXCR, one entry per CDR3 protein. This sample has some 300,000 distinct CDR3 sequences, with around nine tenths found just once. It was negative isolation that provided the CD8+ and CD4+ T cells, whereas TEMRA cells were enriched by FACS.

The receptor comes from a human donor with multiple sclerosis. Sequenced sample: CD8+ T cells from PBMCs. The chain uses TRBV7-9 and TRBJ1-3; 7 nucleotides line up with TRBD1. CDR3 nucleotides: TGTGCCAGCAGCCCCGCCAGGGGACAGCCGTCTGGAAACACCATATATTTT. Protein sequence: CASSPARGQPSGNTIYF.